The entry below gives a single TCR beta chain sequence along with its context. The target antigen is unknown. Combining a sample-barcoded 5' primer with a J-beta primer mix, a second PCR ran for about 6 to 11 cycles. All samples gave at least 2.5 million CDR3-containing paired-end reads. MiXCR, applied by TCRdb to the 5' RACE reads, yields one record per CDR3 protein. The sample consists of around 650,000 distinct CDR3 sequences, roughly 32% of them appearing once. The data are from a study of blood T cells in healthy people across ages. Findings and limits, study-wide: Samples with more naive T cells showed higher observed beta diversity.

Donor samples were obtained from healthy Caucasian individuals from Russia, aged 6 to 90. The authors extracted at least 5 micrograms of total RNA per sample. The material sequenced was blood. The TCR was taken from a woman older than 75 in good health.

The chain's CDR3 is CASSLETSGITNEQFF. CDR3 bases: TGCGCCAGCAGCTTAGAAACTAGCGGGATTACGAATGAGCAGTTCTTC. The J gene is TRBJ2-1, the V gene TRBV5-1; 10 bases agree with TRBD2. Germline CDR1 is SGHRS and CDR2 is YFSETQ. The J segment lost 7 bases and the V segment lost 2 bases, leaving 9 bases of the junction unmatched. CDR3 length: 16 residues. The whole variable domain, remainder taken from reference TRBV5-1 and TRBJ2-1, is KAGVTQTPRYLIKTRGQQVTLSCSPISGHRSVSWYQQTPGQGLQFLFEYFSETQRNKGNFPGRFSGRQFSNSRSEMNVSTLELGDSALYLCASSLETSGITNEQFFGPGTRLTVL.